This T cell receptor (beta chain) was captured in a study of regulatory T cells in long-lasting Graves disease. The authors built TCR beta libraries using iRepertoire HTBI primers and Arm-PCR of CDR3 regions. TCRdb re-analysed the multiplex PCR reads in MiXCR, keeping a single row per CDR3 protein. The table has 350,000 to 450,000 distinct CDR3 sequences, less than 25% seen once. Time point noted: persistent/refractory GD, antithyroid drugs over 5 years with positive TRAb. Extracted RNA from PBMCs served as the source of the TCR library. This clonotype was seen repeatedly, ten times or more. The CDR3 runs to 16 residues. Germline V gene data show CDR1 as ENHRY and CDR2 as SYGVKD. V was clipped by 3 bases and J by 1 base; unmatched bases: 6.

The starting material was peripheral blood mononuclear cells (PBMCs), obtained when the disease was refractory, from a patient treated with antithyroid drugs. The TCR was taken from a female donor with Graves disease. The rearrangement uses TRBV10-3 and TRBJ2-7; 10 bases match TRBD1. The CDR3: CAISERAGQGSYEQYF. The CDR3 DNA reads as TGTGCCATCAGTGAACGGGCGGGACAGGGGTCCTACGAGCAGTACTTC.